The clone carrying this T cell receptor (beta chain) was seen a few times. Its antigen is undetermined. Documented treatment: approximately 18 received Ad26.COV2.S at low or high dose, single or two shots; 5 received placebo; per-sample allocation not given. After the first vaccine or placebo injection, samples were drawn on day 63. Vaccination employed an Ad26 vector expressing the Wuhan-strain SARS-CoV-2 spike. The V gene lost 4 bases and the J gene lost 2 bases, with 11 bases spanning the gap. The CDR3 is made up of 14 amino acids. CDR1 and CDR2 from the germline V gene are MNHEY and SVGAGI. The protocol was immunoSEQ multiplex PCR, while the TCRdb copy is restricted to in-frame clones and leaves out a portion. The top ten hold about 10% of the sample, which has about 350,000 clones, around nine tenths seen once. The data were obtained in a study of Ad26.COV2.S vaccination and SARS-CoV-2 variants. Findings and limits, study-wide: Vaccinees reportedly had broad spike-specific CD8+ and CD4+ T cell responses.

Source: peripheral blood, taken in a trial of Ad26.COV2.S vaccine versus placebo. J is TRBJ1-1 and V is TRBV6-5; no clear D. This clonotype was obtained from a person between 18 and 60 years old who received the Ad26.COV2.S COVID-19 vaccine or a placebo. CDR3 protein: CASSWGDTNTEAFF. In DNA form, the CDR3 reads TGTGCCAGCAGTTGGGGTGATACTAACACTGAAGCTTTCTTT.